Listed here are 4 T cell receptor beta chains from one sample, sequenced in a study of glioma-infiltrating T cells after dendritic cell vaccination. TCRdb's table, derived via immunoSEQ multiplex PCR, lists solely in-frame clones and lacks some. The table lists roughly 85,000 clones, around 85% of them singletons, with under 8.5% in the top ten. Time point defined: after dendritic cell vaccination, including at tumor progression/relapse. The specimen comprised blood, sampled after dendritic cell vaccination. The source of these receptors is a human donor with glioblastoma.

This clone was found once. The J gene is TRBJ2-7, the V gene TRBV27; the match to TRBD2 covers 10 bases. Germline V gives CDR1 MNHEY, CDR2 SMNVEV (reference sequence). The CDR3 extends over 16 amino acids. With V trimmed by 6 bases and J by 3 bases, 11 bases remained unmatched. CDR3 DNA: TGTGCCAGCAGCCCACGAGGGACTAGCGTGGGCTACGAGCAGTACTTC. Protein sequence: CASSPRGTSVGYEQYF.

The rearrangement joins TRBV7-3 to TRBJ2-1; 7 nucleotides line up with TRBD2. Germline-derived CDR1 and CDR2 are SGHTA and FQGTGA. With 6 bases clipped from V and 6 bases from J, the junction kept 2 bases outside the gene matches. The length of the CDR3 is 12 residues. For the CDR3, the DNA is TGTGCCAGCAGTACGGGAGGCAATGAGCAGTTCTTC. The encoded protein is CASSTGGNEQFF.

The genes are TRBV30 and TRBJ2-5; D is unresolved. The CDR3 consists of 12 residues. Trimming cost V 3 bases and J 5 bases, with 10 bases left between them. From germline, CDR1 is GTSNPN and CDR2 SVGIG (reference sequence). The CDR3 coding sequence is TGTGCCTGGAGCCATCTTCAGGAGACCCAGTACTTC. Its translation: CAWSHLQETQYF.

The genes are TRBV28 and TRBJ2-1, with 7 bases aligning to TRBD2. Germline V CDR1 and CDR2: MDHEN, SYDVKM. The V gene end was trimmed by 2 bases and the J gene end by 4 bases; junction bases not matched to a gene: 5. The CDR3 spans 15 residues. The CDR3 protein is CASSLALAQYNEQFF. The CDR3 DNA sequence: TGTGCCAGCAGTTTAGCACTAGCGCAATACAATGAGCAGTTCTTC.